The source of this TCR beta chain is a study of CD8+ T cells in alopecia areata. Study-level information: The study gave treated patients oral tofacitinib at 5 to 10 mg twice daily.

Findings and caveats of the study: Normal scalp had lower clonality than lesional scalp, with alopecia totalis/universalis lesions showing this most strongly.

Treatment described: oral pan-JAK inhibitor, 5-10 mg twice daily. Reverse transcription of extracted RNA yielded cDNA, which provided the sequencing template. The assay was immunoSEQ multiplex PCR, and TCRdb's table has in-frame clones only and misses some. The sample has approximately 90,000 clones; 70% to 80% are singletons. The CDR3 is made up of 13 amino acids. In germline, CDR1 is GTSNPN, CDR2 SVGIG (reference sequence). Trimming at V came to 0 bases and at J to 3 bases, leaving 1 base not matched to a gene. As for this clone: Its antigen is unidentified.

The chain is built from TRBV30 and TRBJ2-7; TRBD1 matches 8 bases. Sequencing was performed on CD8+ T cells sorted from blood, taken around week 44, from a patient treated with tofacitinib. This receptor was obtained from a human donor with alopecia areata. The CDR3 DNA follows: TGTGCCTGGAGTGTAACAGGGGGCTACGAGCAGTACTTC. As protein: CAWSVTGGYEQYF.